Listed here are 14 T cell receptor beta chains from one sample, sequenced in a study of PD-1 blockade in classical Hodgkin lymphoma. Time point: newly diagnosed, previously untreated cHL patient sample. CD8+ T cells were isolated from thawed PBMCs by magnetic negative selection. Measured with immunoSEQ multiplex PCR; TCRdb has only the in-frame clones, and not every one. The table lists fewer than 10,000 clones, approximately 92% of them singletons. The sample was CD8+ T cells from blood. The receptors here all came from a human donor with classical Hodgkin lymphoma.

V and J are TRBV7-3 and TRBJ2-1, with TRBD1 matching 9 bases. The V and J ends lost 0 bases and 8 bases, in that order; junction bases with no gene match: 11. This CDR3 spans 17 amino acids. CDR1 and CDR2 from the germline V gene are SGHTA and FQGTGA. CDR3 nucleotides: TGTGCCAGCAGCTTAACGGGGACAGGGAAGGGAATCGATGAGCAGTTCTTC. Protein sequence: CASSLTGTGKGIDEQFF.

This clone has just a few counts. The chain has TRBV5-5 and TRBJ2-7; D is unresolved. This CDR3 comprises 13 residues. Trimming left V 1 base short and J 5 bases short, with 10 bases between. Germline CDR1 reads SGHKS; CDR2 reads YYEKEE (reference sequence). DNA of the CDR3: TGTGCCAGCAGCTTGCGTTTCACCCACGAGCAGTACTTC. This translates into CASSLRFTHEQYF. Looking up the rest from reference TRBV5-5 and TRBJ2-7 gives the full variable domain: DAGVTQSPTHLIKTRGQQVTLRCSPISGHKSVSWYQQVLGQGPQFIFQYYEKEERGRGNFPDRFSARQFPNYSSELNVNALLLGDSALYLCASSLRFTHEQYFGPGTRLTVT.

The gene calls are TRBV29-1 and TRBJ2-1; either TRBD1 or TRBD2 may fit D (5 bases each). The CDR3 extends over 12 amino acids. Trimming stripped 4 bases from V and 9 bases from J, with 13 bases between. From germline, CDR1 is SQVTM and CDR2 ANQGSEA. The CDR3 spells CSVVGPGGEQFF. The CDR3 bases are TGCAGCGTTGTTGGTCCTGGGGGTGAGCAGTTCTTC.

For the CDR3, the DNA is TGCGCCAGCAGCTTCTCCGGGACTAGCGGCAAACTTAACACCGGGGAGCTGTTTTTT. Amino acids: CASSFSGTSGKLNTGELFF. The chain combines TRBV5-1 with TRBJ2-2, with 11 nucleotides matching TRBD2. The V and J ends lost 2 bases and 2 bases, in that order; junction bases with no gene match: 11. CDR1 is SGHRS and CDR2 is YFSETQ in the germline V gene. The CDR3 is 19 residues long.

J is TRBJ2-7 and V is TRBV2, with D possibly TRBD1 on 6 matching bases. Germline lookup yields CDR1 SNHLY and CDR2 FYNNEI. This CDR3 region has 12 residues. The V and J ends lost 9 bases and 6 bases respectively, with 15 bases between them. As DNA, the CDR3 is TGTGCCAGGACAACAGGGTCTGGCGAGCAGTACTTC. This gives the protein CARTTGSGEQYF.

The gene calls are TRBV7-8 and TRBJ1-1; D uncertain. This CDR3 has 18 amino acids. V was pared by 1 base and J by 1 base, with 19 bases between. Germline V CDR1 and CDR2: SGHVS, FQNEAQ. The CDR3 protein is CASSLGWGGIFANTEAFF. The DNA of the CDR3 is TGTGCCAGCAGCTTAGGTTGGGGAGGGATCTTTGCGAACACTGAAGCTTTCTTT.

This clone appeared a single time. The gene calls are TRBV6-5 and TRBJ1-6; unclear D gene. V was trimmed by 0 bases and J by 8 bases, leaving 8 bases between them. The germline V gene has CDR1 MNHEY and CDR2 SVGAGI. CDR3 size: 14 residues. The CDR3 reads CASSYSGSDSPLHF. CDR3 nucleotides: TGTGCCAGCAGTTACTCCGGCAGTGATTCACCCCTCCACTTT.

The genes are TRBV7-2 and TRBJ2-3; 8 nucleotides align to TRBD2. The CDR3 runs 15 residues. Per germline, CDR1 SGHTA and CDR2 FQGNSA. The V gene end was trimmed by 2 bases and the J gene end by 5 bases; junction bases not matched to a gene: 6. CDR3 bases: TGTGCCAGCAGCTTAACGGGGGGGCAGTTAGATACGCAGTATTTT. Its translation: CASSLTGGQLDTQYF.

This rearrangement joins TRBV5-4 to TRBJ1-5, with D unresolved. The CDR3 runs to 14 residues. The germline V gene has CDR1 SGHNT and CDR2 YYREEE (reference sequence). V lost 2 bases and J lost 5, with 11 bases in between. The CDR3 region has the DNA TGTGCCAGCAGCTTATGGGGTTCCGATCAGCCCCAGCATTTT. Protein product: CASSLWGSDQPQHF. Using reference TRBV5-4 and TRBJ1-5 for the parts outside the CDR3, the full variable domain is ETGVTQSPTHLIKTRGQQVTLRCSSQSGHNTVSWYQQALGQGPQFIFQYYREEENGRGNFPPRFSGLQFPNYSSELNVNALELDDSALYLCASSLWGSDQPQHFGDGTRLSIL.

V gene TRBV30 combines with J gene TRBJ1-2, with 7 bases lining up with TRBD1. The V and J ends lost 0 bases and 6 bases, in that order; junction bases with no gene match: 7. The length of the CDR3 is 14 residues. The germline V gene encodes CDR1 GTSNPN and CDR2 SVGIG (reference sequence). The CDR3 DNA reads as TGTGCCTGGAGTGTACGAGGAGGGGGCGATGGCTACACCTTC. This encodes CAWSVRGGGDGYTF.

V is TRBV7-9 and J is TRBJ1-2; D is uncertain. Trimming left V 3 bases short and J 6 bases short, with 20 bases between. CDR3 size: 16 residues. Germline CDR1 is SEHNR and CDR2 is FQNEAQ (reference sequence). CDR3 sequence (DNA): TGTGCCAGCAGCTTCAAGAACCTGGAGTTGCAAAATGGCTACACCTTC. Its protein is CASSFKNLELQNGYTF.

The chain is built from TRBV18 and TRBJ1-1; D not resolved. This CDR3 has 16 residues. Trimming stripped 2 bases from V and 0 bases from J, with 13 bases between. From germline, CDR1 is KGHSH and CDR2 LQKENI. The CDR3 is CASSPVSAGLNTEAFF. The DNA of the CDR3 is TGTGCCAGCTCACCAGTATCGGCAGGATTGAACACTGAAGCTTTCTTT.

This sequence joins TRBV30 and TRBJ1-2; D is undetermined. In germline, CDR1 is GTSNPN, CDR2 SVGIG (reference sequence). This CDR3 contains 13 residues. The germline V and J ends were trimmed by 0 bases and 3 bases, with 8 bases remaining between them. In nucleotides, the CDR3 is TGTGCCTGGAGTGTACTAGGGTACTATGGCTACACCTTC. Translation: CAWSVLGYYGYTF.

V gene TRBV5-1 combines with J gene TRBJ1-1; TRBD1 agrees at 7 bases. The CDR3 is 15 amino acids. Trimming removed 2 bases from V and 1 base from J; junction bases left unmatched: 5. Germline CDR1 SGHRS, CDR2 YFSETQ. The CDR3 nucleotides read TGCGCCAGCAGCTTTCAGACAGGGAGGAACACTGAAGCTTTCTTT. Its translation: CASSFQTGRNTEAFF.